This T cell receptor (beta chain) was found in a study of OX40 agonist ivuxolimab in advanced cancers. Study at large: Patients were 82.7% male with ages about 23 to 80, mean approximately 55.

The repertoire was sequenced with immunoSEQ multiplex PCR; TCRdb's copy has only in-frame clones and lacks some. This sample has about 46,000 clones, with over 75% found just once. Trimming took off 6 bases at V and 6 bases at J, with 18 bases between the two ends. Germline V gives CDR1 SNHLY, CDR2 FYNNEI. The length of the CDR3 is 14 residues. The sequencing used CD4+ or CD8+ T cells sorted from blood, collected in a trial of the OX40 agonist ivuxolimab. This clonotype was sampled from an adult with an advanced solid tumor such as melanoma, head and neck, liver or kidney cancer. The chain joins TRBV2 to TRBJ2-7; D perhaps matches TRBD2 (6 bases). The CDR3 coding sequence is TGTGCCAGCAGAATCCTGGGACTGACCCTCGAGCAGTACTTC. Amino acid sequence: CASRILGLTLEQYF.